This TCR beta chain stems from a study of T-cell reconstitution after alpha-beta-depleted transplantation in children (dated by TCRdb to the mid-2010s). General notes on the study: Using TCR repertoire profiling, the study quantitatively followed how T-cell immune reconstitution unfolded in children after TCRalphabeta/CD19-depleted allogeneic hematopoietic cell transplantation.

Libraries were built with PCR. The reads were generated on an Illumina HiSeq 2500. Molecular barcoding was employed in the preparation of TCR libraries, with unique molecular identifiers being used to normalize TCRbeta repertoire quantification. TCRdb trimmed public reads at Q25 via fastp, called clones via MiXCR and kept in-frame beta chains. Every CDR3 protein is listed once, alongside the most common genes and DNA of its rows. Within this sample are around 87,000 distinct CDR3 sequences, with approximately 8.4% of them counted one time only. Approximately 6.6% of the sample comes from the top ten. This clonotype was observed at least ten times. What this receptor recognizes is not known. It has no much larger one-base neighbor in the sample; base qualities were not kept. Taken from cysteine to phenylalanine, the CDR3 has 16 residues. Just the 48-base CDR3 DNA is kept, in frame starting at base 1. At the junction V is shortened by 6 bases and J by 4 bases; bases outside the gene matches: 9. Reading the germline V gene (reference sequence) gives CDR1 DFQATT and CDR2 SNEGSKA.

The V and J segments used are TRBV20-1 and TRBJ2-3, with 14 bases matching TRBD2. The clonotype comes from a human donor who donated a stem cell graft to a child with congenital amegakaryocytic thrombocytopenia. The material sequenced was PBMCs from the stem cell graft donor, taken from the stem cell graft. In nucleotide form, the sequence is TGCAGTGCCCCGGGACTAGCGGGAGCGGTGGCAGATACGCAGTATTTT. Its translation reads: CSAPGLAGAVADTQYF.